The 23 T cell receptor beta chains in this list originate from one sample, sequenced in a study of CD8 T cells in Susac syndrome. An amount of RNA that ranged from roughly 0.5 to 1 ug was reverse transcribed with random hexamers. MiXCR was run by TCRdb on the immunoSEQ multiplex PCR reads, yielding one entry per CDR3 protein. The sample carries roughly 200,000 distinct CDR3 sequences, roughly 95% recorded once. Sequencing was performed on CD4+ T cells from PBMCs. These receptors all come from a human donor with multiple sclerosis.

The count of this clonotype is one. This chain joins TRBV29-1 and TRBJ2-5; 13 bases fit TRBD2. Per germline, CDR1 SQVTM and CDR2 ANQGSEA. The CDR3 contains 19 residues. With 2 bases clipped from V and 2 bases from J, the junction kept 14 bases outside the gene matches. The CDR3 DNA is TGCAGCGTTGAATGGGGGATCCGACTAGCGGGGGGTTATCAAGAGACCCAGTACTTC. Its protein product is CSVEWGIRLAGGYQETQYF.

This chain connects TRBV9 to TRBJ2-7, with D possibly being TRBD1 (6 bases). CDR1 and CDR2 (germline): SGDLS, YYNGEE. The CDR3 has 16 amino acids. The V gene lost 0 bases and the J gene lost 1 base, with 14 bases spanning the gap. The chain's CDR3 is CASSVVPDRHSYEQYF. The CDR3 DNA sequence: TGTGCCAGCAGCGTAGTTCCCGACAGGCATTCCTACGAGCAGTACTTC.

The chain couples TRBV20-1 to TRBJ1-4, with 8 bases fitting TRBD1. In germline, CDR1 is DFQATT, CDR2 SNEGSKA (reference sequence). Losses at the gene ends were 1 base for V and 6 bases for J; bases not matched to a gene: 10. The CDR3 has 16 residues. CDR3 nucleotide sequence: TGCAGTGCTAGAGGCATGCCGGGACAGGCATATGAAAAACTGTTTTTT. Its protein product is CSARGMPGQAYEKLFF.

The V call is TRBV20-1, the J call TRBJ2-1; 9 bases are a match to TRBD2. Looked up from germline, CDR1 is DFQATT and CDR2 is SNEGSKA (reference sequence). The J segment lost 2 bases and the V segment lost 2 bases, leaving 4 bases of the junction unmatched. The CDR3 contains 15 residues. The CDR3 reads CSARRLAGTYNEQFF. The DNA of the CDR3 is TGCAGTGCTAGACGCCTAGCGGGGACCTACAATGAGCAGTTCTTC.

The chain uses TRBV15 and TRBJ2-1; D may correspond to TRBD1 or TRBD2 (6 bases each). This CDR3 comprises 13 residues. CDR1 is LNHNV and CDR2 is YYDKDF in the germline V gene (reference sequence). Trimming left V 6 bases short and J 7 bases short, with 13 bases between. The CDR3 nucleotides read TGTGCCACCAGTGGGGGGCCGGGTAATGAGCAGTTCTTC. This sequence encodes CATSGGPGNEQFF.

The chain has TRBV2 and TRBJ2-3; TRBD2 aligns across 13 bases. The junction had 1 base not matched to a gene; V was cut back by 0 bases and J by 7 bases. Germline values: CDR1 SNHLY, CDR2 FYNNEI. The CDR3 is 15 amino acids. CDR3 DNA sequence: TGTGCCAGCAGTGAAGCGACTAGCGGGGGGTATACGCAGTATTTT. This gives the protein CASSEATSGGYTQYF.

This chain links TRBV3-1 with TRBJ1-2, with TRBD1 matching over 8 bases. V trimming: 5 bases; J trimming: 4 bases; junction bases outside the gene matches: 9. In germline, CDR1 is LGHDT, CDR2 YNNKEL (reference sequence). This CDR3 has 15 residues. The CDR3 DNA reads TGTGCCAGCAGCTTTGGGCGAGACAGGGGCTATGGCTACACCTTC. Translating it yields CASSFGRDRGYGYTF.

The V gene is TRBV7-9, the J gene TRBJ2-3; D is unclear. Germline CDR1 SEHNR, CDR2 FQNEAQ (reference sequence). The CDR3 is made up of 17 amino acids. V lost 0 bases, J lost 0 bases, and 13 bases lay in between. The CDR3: CASSLAVGIFSTDTQYF. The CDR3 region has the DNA TGTGCCAGCAGCTTAGCGGTTGGTATCTTCAGCACAGATACGCAGTATTTT.

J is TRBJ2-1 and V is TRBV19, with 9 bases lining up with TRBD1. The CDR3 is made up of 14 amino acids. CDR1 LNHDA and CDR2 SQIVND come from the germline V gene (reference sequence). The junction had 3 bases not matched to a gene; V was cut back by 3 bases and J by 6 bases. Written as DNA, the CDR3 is TGTGCCAGTAGTATCCTGACAGGGGGCAATGAGCAGTTCTTC. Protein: CASSILTGGNEQFF.

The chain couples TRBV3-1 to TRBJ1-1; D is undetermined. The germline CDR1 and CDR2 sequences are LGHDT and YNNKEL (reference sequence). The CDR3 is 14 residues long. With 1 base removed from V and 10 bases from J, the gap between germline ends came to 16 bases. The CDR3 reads CASSQGLGAMGAFF. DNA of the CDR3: TGTGCCAGCAGCCAAGGACTGGGAGCTATGGGAGCTTTCTTT. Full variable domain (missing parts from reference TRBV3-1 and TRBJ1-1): DTAVSQTPKYLVTQMGNDKSIKCEQNLGHDTMYWYKQDSKKFLKIMFSYNNKELIINETVPNRFSPKSPDKAHLNLHINSLELGDSAVYFCASSQGLGAMGAFFGQGTRLTVV.

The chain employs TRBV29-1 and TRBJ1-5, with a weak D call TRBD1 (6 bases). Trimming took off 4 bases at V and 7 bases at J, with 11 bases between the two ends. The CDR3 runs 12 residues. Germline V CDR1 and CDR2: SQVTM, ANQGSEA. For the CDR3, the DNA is TGCAGCGTTGGAGGGGGGCGGCAGCCCCAGCATTTT. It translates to CSVGGGRQPQHF.

CDR3 DNA sequence: TGTGCCAGCAGCTTAGAAAGGTTCACAGATACGCAGTATTTT. The encoded protein is CASSLERFTDTQYF. This rearrangement joins TRBV7-2 to TRBJ2-3, with no clear D. Trimming shortened V by 1 base and J by 2 bases, and 7 bases separated the two germline ends. From germline, CDR1 is SGHTA and CDR2 FQGNSA. The CDR3 runs 14 residues.

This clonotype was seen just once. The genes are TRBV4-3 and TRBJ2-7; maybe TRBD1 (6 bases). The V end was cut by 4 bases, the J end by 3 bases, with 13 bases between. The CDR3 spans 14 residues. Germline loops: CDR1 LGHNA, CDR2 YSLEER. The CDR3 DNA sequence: TGCGCCAGCAGCCCATATGTACAGGGCTACGAGCAGTACTTC. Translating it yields CASSPYVQGYEQYF.

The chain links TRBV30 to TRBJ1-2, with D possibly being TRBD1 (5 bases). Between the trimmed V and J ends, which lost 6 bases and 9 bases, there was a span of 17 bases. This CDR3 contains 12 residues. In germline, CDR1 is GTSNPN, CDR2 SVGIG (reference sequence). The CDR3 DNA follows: TGTGCCTGTAGGGAACGTGTGGGACGCTACACCTTC. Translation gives CACRERVGRYTF.

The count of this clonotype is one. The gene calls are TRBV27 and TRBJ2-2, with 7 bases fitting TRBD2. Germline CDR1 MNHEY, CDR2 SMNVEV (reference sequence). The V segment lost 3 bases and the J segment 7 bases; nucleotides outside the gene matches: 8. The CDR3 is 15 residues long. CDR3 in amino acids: CASSFLLAKNGELFF. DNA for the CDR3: TGTGCCAGCAGTTTCTTACTAGCGAAGAACGGGGAGCTGTTTTTT.

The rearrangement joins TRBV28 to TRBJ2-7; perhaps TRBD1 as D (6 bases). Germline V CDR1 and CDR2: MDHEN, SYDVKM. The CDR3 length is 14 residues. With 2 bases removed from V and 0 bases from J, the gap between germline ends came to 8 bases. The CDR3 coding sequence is TGTGCCAGCAGTTTAACAGGGAGCTCCTACGAGCAGTACTTC. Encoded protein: CASSLTGSSYEQYF.

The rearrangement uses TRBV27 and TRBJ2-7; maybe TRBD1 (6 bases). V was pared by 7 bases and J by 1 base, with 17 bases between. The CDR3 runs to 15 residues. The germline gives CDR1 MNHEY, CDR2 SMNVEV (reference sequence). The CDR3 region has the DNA TGTGCCAGCACAGAAGGGGGACGAAAATCCTACGAGCAGTACTTC. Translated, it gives CASTEGGRKSYEQYF.

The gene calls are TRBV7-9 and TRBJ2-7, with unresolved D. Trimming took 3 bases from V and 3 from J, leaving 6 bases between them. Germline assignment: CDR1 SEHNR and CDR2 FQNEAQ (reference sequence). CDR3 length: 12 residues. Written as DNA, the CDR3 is TGTGCCAGCAGCTTCACGCTCTACGAGCAGTACTTC. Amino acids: CASSFTLYEQYF.

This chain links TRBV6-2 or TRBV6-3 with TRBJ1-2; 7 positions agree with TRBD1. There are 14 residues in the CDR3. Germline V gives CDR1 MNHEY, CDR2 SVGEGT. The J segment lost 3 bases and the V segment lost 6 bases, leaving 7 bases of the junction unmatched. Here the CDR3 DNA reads TGTGCCAGCAGGAGACAGGGTGGGGACTATGGCTACACCTTC. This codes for CASRRQGGDYGYTF.

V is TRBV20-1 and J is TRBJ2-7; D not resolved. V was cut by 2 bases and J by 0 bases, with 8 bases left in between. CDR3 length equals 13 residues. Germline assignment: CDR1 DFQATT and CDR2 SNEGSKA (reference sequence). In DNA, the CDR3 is TGCAGTGCTAGACAGTCCAGCTCCTACGAGCAGTACTTC. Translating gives CSARQSSSYEQYF.

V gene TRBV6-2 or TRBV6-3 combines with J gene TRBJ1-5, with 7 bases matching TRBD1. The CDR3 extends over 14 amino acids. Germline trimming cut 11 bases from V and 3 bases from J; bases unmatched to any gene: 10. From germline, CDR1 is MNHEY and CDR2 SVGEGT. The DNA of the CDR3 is TGTGCCGGGGGGAGGGGGCATGACAATCAGCCCCAGCATTTT. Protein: CAGGRGHDNQPQHF.

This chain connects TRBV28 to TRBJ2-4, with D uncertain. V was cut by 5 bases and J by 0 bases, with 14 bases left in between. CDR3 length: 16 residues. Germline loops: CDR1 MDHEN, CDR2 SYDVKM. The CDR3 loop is CASSPPQPVAKNIQYF. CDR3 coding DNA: TGTGCCAGCAGTCCTCCCCAGCCAGTAGCCAAAAACATTCAGTACTTC.

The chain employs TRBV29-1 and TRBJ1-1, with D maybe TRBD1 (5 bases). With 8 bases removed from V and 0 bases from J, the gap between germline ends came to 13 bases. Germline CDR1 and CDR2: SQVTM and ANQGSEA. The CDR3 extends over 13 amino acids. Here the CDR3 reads CSTTGGVNTEAFF. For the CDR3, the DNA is TGCAGCACTACTGGGGGAGTGAACACTGAAGCTTTCTTT.